This T cell receptor (beta chain) was identified during a study of T cells in Graves' hyperthyroidism and ophthalmopathy. The CDR3 runs 13 residues. Germline assignment: CDR1 DFQATT and CDR2 SNEGSKA (reference sequence). Fresh 10 ml peripheral blood yielded PBMCs. Amplified TCR beta CDR3 regions came from RNA transcripts. An initial round of RT-PCR targeting the TCR CDR3 relied on the HTBI primer set. Each CDR3 protein gets one entry after TCRdb re-called the multiplex PCR reads with MiXCR. The repertoire holds about 290,000 distinct CDR3 sequences, 13% seen once, with 7.5% to 8% in the top ten. This clonotype was seen just once. This may come from a read error, since a much larger clone is one base off.

This sequence was found in a woman in her twenties or thirties with Graves' hyperthyroidism that later progressed to Graves' ophthalmopathy. Sequenced: blood. This chain uses TRBV20-1 with TRBJ2-1; no firm D call. The CDR3 DNA follows: TGCGGTGCTAGGGCGGCTGCATACAATGAGCAGTTCTTC. Translating gives CGARAAAYNEQFF.